These 25 T cell receptor beta chains were all obtained from the same sample, sequenced in a study of response to subunit inactivated influenza vaccine (dated by TCRdb to the late 2010s). Receptor libraries were prepared by RT-PCR. Sequencing was performed on an Illumina HiSeq 2500. The public reads were reprocessed in TCRdb via fastp at Q25 and MiXCR, keeping in-frame beta chains. Identical CDR3 proteins give one entry, which carries the most common genes and DNA. For this sample the table gives more than 550,000 distinct CDR3 sequences, of which about 12% were detected only once. Roughly 10% of the sample belongs to the ten largest clones. The material sequenced was PBMCs from blood, taken on the day of vaccination. The receptors shown here come from a man over 45 who received an inactivated influenza vaccine. Donor details come from another sample of the same person, matched by shared clones.

This clonotype turned up a few times. V and J are TRBV6-2 or TRBV6-3 and TRBJ2-5; the D gene is possibly TRBD1 (5 bases). With 2 bases removed from V and 6 bases from J, the gap between germline ends came to 13 bases. This CDR3 is 14 amino acids long. The V gene's germline CDR1 is MNHEY and CDR2 SVGEGT. The CDR3 loop reads CASSYPAGFQTQYF. Here the CDR3 DNA reads TGTGCCAGCAGTTACCCAGCAGGGTTTCAGACCCAGTACTTC.

This clonotype was counted at least ten times. CDR3 sequence (DNA): TGTGCCAGCAGCCCGGGACGTAGCTCCTACAATGAGCAGTTCTTC. The encoded protein is CASSPGRSSYNEQFF. The rearrangement uses TRBV7-9 and TRBJ2-1, with D perhaps being TRBD1 or TRBD2 (5 bases each). The germline CDR1 and CDR2 sequences are SEHNR and FQNEAQ (reference sequence). This CDR3 is built from 15 residues. The ends were cut back, 5 bases at V and 0 bases at J, with 11 bases in the middle.

This clonotype came up a few times. The chain links TRBV11-2 to TRBJ2-7, with unresolved D. The CDR3 consists of 13 residues. The germline gives CDR1 SGHAT, CDR2 FQNNGV. V was pared by 7 bases and J by 5 bases, with 15 bases between. CDR3 DNA sequence: TGTGCCAGCACCCTTGGGGTTTTGGACGAGCAGTACTTC. It is translated as CASTLGVLDEQYF. Full variable domain (rest looked up from reference TRBV11-2 and TRBJ2-7): EAGVAQSPRYKIIEKRQSVAFWCNPISGHATLYWYQQILGQGPKLLIQFQNNGVVDDSQLPKDRFSAERLKGVDSTLKIQPAKLEDSAVYLCASTLGVLDEQYFGPGTRLTVT.

The chain uses TRBV4-1 and TRBJ2-1, with 13 positions matching TRBD2. Trimming at V came to 2 bases and at J to 4 bases, leaving 5 bases not matched to a gene. The CDR3 runs 17 residues. CDR1 is MGHRA, CDR2 YSYEKL, per germline. CDR3 in amino acids: CASSQTSGGASYNEQFF. The CDR3 nucleotides read TGCGCCAGCAGCCAAACTAGCGGGGGGGCTTCTTACAATGAGCAGTTCTTC.

This clonotype was picked up many times. The chain combines TRBV5-1 with TRBJ2-5; D is ambiguous. V was cut by 4 bases and J by 0 bases, with 7 bases left in between. The CDR3 sequence is 13 residues long. Per germline, CDR1 SGHRS and CDR2 YFSETQ. CDR3 in DNA: TGCGCCAGCAGCCCCACAAACCAAGAGACCCAGTACTTC. Its protein product is CASSPTNQETQYF. Looking up the rest from reference TRBV5-1 and TRBJ2-5 gives the full variable domain: KAGVTQTPRYLIKTRGQQVTLSCSPISGHRSVSWYQQTPGQGLQFLFEYFSETQRNKGNFPGRFSGRQFSNSRSEMNVSTLELGDSALYLCASSPTNQETQYFGPGTRLLVL.

This clonotype was found a few times. The chain is built from TRBV5-1 and TRBJ2-5, with 8 bases aligning to TRBD1. Unmatched junction bases numbered 6, after V lost 0 bases and J lost 5 bases. The CDR3 consists of 15 residues. In germline, CDR1 is SGHRS, CDR2 YFSETQ. CDR3 sequence (DNA): TGCGCCAGCAGCTTGGCAGGGGGCGCAGTGGAGACCCAGTACTTC. This translates into CASSLAGGAVETQYF.

In its sample, this clonotype was seen a few times. This chain joins TRBV5-6 and TRBJ1-1; no firm D call. The CDR3 spans 14 residues. From germline, CDR1 is SGHDT and CDR2 YYEEEE. V lost 0 bases to trimming and J lost 1 base, with 7 bases between them. CDR3 sequence: CASSLGPRNTEAFF. The CDR3 coding sequence is TGTGCCAGCAGCTTGGGCCCTCGGAACACTGAAGCTTTCTTT.

J is TRBJ2-3 and V is TRBV20-1; 10 positions match TRBD2. Trimming at V came to 3 bases and at J to 5 bases, leaving 17 bases not matched to a gene. The germline V gene has CDR1 DFQATT and CDR2 SNEGSKA (reference sequence). The CDR3 consists of 18 residues. CDR3 sequence (DNA): TGCAGTGCTAGTGTGGCTAGCGGGAGTAATACCCGAGGAGATACGCAGTATTTT. Its translation is CSASVASGSNTRGDTQYF.

This clonotype has ten or more counts. This sequence joins TRBV28 and TRBJ2-5; TRBD1 matches at 9 bases. J was trimmed by 4 bases and V by 5 bases; bases with no gene match: 8. The V gene's germline CDR1 is MDHEN and CDR2 SYDVKM. The CDR3 covers 15 residues. The CDR3 sequence is CASSLDRGRGETQYF. The CDR3 DNA follows: TGTGCCAGCAGTCTGGACAGGGGTAGGGGAGAGACCCAGTACTTC. The variable domain in full, with the rest retrieved from reference TRBV28 and TRBJ2-5, is DVKVTQSSRYLVKRTGEKVFLECVQDMDHENMFWYRQDPGLGLRLIYFSYDVKMKEKGDIPEGYSVSREKKERFSLILESASTNQTSMYLCASSLDRGRGETQYFGPGTRLLVL.

This clonotype was counted between two and nine times. CDR3 sequence reads: CASSPTGALAEAFF. As DNA, the CDR3 is TGTGCCAGCAGCCCCACGGGGGCTCTCGCTGAAGCTTTCTTT. J is TRBJ1-1 and V is TRBV7-9; tentatively, D is TRBD1 (6 bases). V was clipped by 5 bases and J by 6 bases, with 16 bases between them. The length of the CDR3 is 14 residues. In germline, CDR1 is SEHNR, CDR2 FQNEAQ (reference sequence). The whole variable domain, filled in from reference TRBV7-9 and TRBJ1-1, reads DTGVSQNPRHKITKRGQNVTFRCDPISEHNRLYWYRQTLGQGPEFLTYFQNEAQLEKSRLLSDRFSAERPKGSFSTLEIQRTEQGDSAMYLCASSPTGALAEAFFGQGTRLTVV.

The V gene is TRBV6-1, the J gene TRBJ2-7; 11 bases are shared with TRBD1. The CDR3 is made up of 16 amino acids. Germline CDR1 MNHNS, CDR2 SASEGT. The junction had 11 bases not matched to a gene; V was cut back by 6 bases and J by 4 bases. This CDR3 reads CASRTAGTGGIYEQYF. CDR3 bases: TGTGCCAGCAGAACAGCCGGGACAGGGGGTATTTACGAGCAGTACTTC.

The chain has TRBV6-2 or TRBV6-3 and TRBJ2-1; D gene unclear. The ends were cut back, 3 bases at V and 5 bases at J, with 2 bases in the middle. The CDR3 is 11 amino acids. Germline V gives CDR1 MNHEY, CDR2 SVGEGT. The CDR3 DNA sequence: TGTGCCAGCAGTTATGACAATGAGCAGTTCTTC. As protein: CASSYDNEQFF.

This clonotype was seen a handful of times. The J gene is TRBJ1-5, the V gene TRBV28; D is undetermined. The CDR3 extends over 12 amino acids. V gave up 2 bases and J gave up 5 bases, with 4 bases separating them. Germline V gene sequence: CDR1 MDHEN, CDR2 SYDVKM. The CDR3 here is CASSLNHQPQHF. For the CDR3, the DNA is TGTGCCAGCAGTTTAAACCATCAGCCCCAGCATTTT.

In its sample, this clonotype was seen once. The V and J genes are TRBV6-6 and TRBJ2-5; 7 bases match TRBD1. V dropped 7 bases and J dropped 2; count of bases not matched to a gene: 4. Looked up from germline, CDR1 is MNHNY and CDR2 is SVGAGI (reference sequence). This CDR3 region has 13 residues. The CDR3 DNA is TGTGCCAGCAAAGGGGGCCTTCAAGAGACCCAGTACTTC. This translates into CASKGGLQETQYF.

V gene TRBV6-1 combines with J gene TRBJ2-5, with TRBD1 identical over 8 bases. The germline CDR1 and CDR2 sequences are MNHNS and SASEGT. There are 15 residues in the CDR3. The trim removed 5 bases at V and 3 bases at J, leaving 8 bases unmatched. CDR3 protein: CASSPRTGSKETQYF. The CDR3, as DNA: TGTGCCAGCAGTCCAAGGACAGGGTCAAAAGAGACCCAGTACTTC.

The chain employs TRBV12-3 or TRBV12-4 and TRBJ2-1, with D maybe TRBD2 (6 bases). The CDR3 totals 14 residues. Trimming cost V 3 bases and J 15 bases, with 21 bases left between them. CDR3 protein: CASSLGGTSKKLFF. The CDR3 DNA is TGTGCCAGCAGTTTGGGTGGGACTTCGAAAAAGCTGTTCTTC.

The rearrangement links TRBV25-1 to TRBJ2-4; D possibly matches TRBD1 or TRBD2 (5 bases each). The CDR3 has 14 amino acids. V was pared by 4 bases and J by 8 bases, with 15 bases between. Germline V gene data show CDR1 as MGHDK and CDR2 as SYGVNS. The chain's CDR3 is CASSAAGWGDIQYF. Written as DNA, the CDR3 is TGTGCCAGCAGTGCGGCAGGGTGGGGAGACATTCAGTACTTC. The full variable domain, rest sourced from reference TRBV25-1 and TRBJ2-4, is EADIYQTPRYLVIGTGKKITLECSQTMGHDKMYWYQQDPGMELHLIHYSYGVNSTEKGDLSSESTVSRIRTEHFPLTLESARPSHTSQYLCASSAAGWGDIQYFGAGTRLSVL.

This sequence joins TRBV7-2 and TRBJ2-7; TRBD1 matches 10 bases. From germline, CDR1 is SGHTA and CDR2 FQGNSA. The V and J ends lost 5 bases and 3 bases, in that order; junction bases with no gene match: 7. The CDR3 has 15 amino acids. The CDR3 nucleotides read TGTGCCAGCAGCCCCGACAGGGGGCGTCTCTACGAGCAGTACTTC. The encoded protein is CASSPDRGRLYEQYF.

V usage is TRBV6-1 and J usage is TRBJ2-1; TRBD1 might be the D (5 bases). Trimming pared 2 bases from V and 0 bases from J, leaving 11 bases between. Germline V gene data show CDR1 as MNHNS and CDR2 as SASEGT. The CDR3 length is 16 residues. CDR3 sequence (DNA): TGTGCCAGCAGTGAAAACGGACACAACTCCTACAATGAGCAGTTCTTC. This translates into CASSENGHNSYNEQFF.

This clonotype has a handful of counts. The V and J genes are TRBV6-1 and TRBJ2-6, with 11 bases matching TRBD1. The CDR3 covers 18 residues. The junction had 7 bases not matched to a gene; V was cut back by 5 bases and J by 1 base. CDR1 is MNHNS and CDR2 is SASEGT in the germline V gene. The CDR3 sequence is CASSRGQGVPSGANVLTF. CDR3 DNA: TGTGCCAGCAGTAGGGGACAGGGGGTTCCTTCTGGGGCCAACGTCCTGACTTTC.

Only a few counts were recorded for this clonotype. The chain joins TRBV28 to TRBJ2-1; TRBD1 matches at 8 bases. The CDR3 extends over 16 amino acids. CDR1 is MDHEN, CDR2 SYDVKM, per germline. The trim removed 8 bases at V and 8 bases at J, leaving 17 bases unmatched. This CDR3 reads CASRPLSRGLKDEQFF. Written as DNA, the CDR3 is TGTGCCAGCCGTCCACTCTCCAGGGGGCTGAAGGATGAGCAGTTCTTC.

In its sample, this clonotype was seen a few times. V usage is TRBV20-1 and J usage is TRBJ2-1; the D call may be TRBD1 or TRBD2 (6 bases each). The CDR3 extends over 15 amino acids. Germline V CDR1 and CDR2: DFQATT, SNEGSKA (reference sequence). V was cut by 2 bases and J by 8 bases, with 19 bases left in between. CDR3 sequence (DNA): TGCAGTGCTAGACCCGGGAGCTCCGGGGGCGATGAGCAGTTCTTC. Amino acid sequence: CSARPGSSGGDEQFF.

This clonotype has ten or more counts. The chain carries TRBV7-2 and TRBJ2-3; D gene uncertain. V was pared by 2 bases and J by 4 bases, with 10 bases between. Germline-derived CDR1 and CDR2 are SGHTA and FQGNSA. CDR3 length: 14 residues. The CDR3 loop reads CASSLRWGADTQYF. The DNA of the CDR3 is TGTGCCAGCAGCTTACGCTGGGGTGCAGATACGCAGTATTTT. The variable domain in full, completed from reference TRBV7-2 and TRBJ2-3, reads GAGVSQSPSNKVTEKGKDVELRCDPISGHTALYWYRQSLGQGLEFLIYFQGNSAPDKSGLPSDRFSAERTGGSVSTLTIQRTQQEDSAVYLCASSLRWGADTQYFGPGTRLTVL.

The V gene is TRBV4-1, the J gene TRBJ2-7, with a possible D match to TRBD2 (5 bases). Looked up from germline, CDR1 is MGHRA and CDR2 is YSYEKL. V lost 5 bases and J lost 4, with 18 bases in between. The CDR3 is 15 amino acids. CDR3 protein: CASSDGSRGSYEQYF. The CDR3, as DNA: TGCGCCAGCAGCGACGGGTCTCGAGGGAGTTACGAGCAGTACTTC.

Ten or more counts support this clonotype. The chain joins TRBV12-3 or TRBV12-4 to TRBJ2-4; no reliable D call. The CDR3 extends over 13 amino acids. Deletions cut 8 bases from V and 3 bases from J, with 11 bases between. Here the CDR3 DNA reads TGTGCCAGCGCGCAGGATAGCAAAAACATTCAGTACTTC. It translates to CASAQDSKNIQYF.